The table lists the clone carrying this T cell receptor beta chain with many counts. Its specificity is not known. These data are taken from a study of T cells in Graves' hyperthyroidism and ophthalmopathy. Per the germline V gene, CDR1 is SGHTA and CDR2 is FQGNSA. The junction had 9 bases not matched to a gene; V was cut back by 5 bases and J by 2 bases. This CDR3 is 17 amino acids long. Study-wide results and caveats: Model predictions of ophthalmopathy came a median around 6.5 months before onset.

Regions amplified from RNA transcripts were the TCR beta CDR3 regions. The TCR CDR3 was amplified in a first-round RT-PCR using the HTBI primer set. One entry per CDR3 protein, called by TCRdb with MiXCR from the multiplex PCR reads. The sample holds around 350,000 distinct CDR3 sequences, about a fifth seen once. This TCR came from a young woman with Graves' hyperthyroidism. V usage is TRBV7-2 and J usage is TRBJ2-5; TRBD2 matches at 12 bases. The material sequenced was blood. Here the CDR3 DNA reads TGTGCCAGCAGCCTCTCTGAGACTAGCGGGGGTCAAGAGACCCAGTACTTC. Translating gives CASSLSETSGGQETQYF.